This TCR beta chain was found in a study of T cell responses to AZD1222 COVID-19 vaccine. Note on this clone: Its antigen is not identified.

Study results and caveats: Donors skewed white British and female; clonal diversity was possibly underestimated. A reported finding is that nearly half of spike-specific TCRs target unmutated variant regions. Two doses of AZD1222 preceded a rise in Spike-specific TCR breadth and depth.

Only in-frame clones appear in the TCRdb table, and some are missing; sequencing was by immunoSEQ multiplex PCR. The sample includes about 97,000 clones, around 89% of them seen just once. The germline V gene encodes CDR1 SEHNR and CDR2 FQNEAQ (reference sequence). The V and J ends lost 5 bases and 2 bases respectively, with 10 bases between them. The CDR3 is 15 residues long. The source is an adult in good health. The sample consisted of peripheral blood, taken on day 0 of AZD1222 vaccination. The chain links TRBV7-9 to TRBJ2-6, with D unclear. CDR3 bases: TGTGCCAGCAGCCCACAGCTCCCTGGGGCCAACGTCCTGACTTTC. It specifies CASSPQLPGANVLTF.